The rows below give T cell receptor beta chains drawn from one sample of a study of cytomegalovirus exposure and HLA in healthy donors. Repertoires were generated with immunoSEQ multiplex PCR, while TCRdb's copy carries only in-frame clones and drops some. The sample lists roughly 190,000 clones; under 80% were seen once. Material: PBMCs. The receptors derive from a man aged 40-49 years in good health and CMV-seronegative. The CDR3 runs from the conserved cysteine through the conserved F or W. The D gene is left open where the match is weak. The size field is filled for only some rows; it gives once, few, many or a size class.

V	D	size	J	CDR3	DNA
TRBV19	TRBD2	-	TRBJ2-2	CASSIVTGGPTGELFF	TGTGCCAGTAGTATAGTCACGGGAGGTCCCACCGGGGAGCTGTTTTTT
TRBV4-1	TRBD1	-	TRBJ2-3	CASSQPTGYPDTQYF	TGCGCCAGCAGCCAGCCGACAGGGTACCCAGATACGCAGTATTTT
TRBV4-3	TRBD2	-	TRBJ2-1	CASSQDRGGATKFF	TGCGCCAGCAGCCAAGATCGGGGAGGGGCAACAAAGTTCTTC
TRBV7-2	-	-	TRBJ1-1	CASSFFNRDTLFF	TGTGCCAGCAGCTTCTTCAACCGGGACACTCTTTTCTTT
TRBV4-2	-	-	TRBJ1-6	CASSQDGGQRYSPLHF	TGTGCCAGCAGCCAAGATGGGGGACAAAGATATTCACCCCTCCACTTT
TRBV7-8	-	-	TRBJ1-4	CASSLGQVGEKLFF	TGTGCCAGCAGCTTAGGTCAGGTCGGTGAAAAACTGTTTTTT
TRBV6-1	-	-	TRBJ1-5	CASSLEGVAQPQHF	TGTGCCAGCAGTCTCGAAGGGGTAGCTCAGCCCCAGCATTTT
TRBV21-1	-	-	TRBJ2-5	CASRTGGREETQYF	TGTGCCAGCAGGACAGGGGGCAGAGAAGAGACCCAGTACTTC
TRBV28	TRBD1	-	TRBJ1-2	CASSLSKGGQGYGYTF	TGTGCCAGCAGCCTCTCAAAAGGGGGACAGGGCTATGGCTACACCTTC
TRBV13	-	-	TRBJ1-3	CASSSGPNSGNTIYF	TGTGCCAGCAGCTCCGGTCCCAACTCTGGAAACACCATATATTTT
TRBV30	TRBD2	-	TRBJ2-1	CAWSSPSPSGRNEQFF	TGTGCCTGGAGTTCCCCATCCCCTAGCGGGAGGAATGAGCAGTTCTTC
TRBV19	-	-	TRBJ1-5	CASSMRGPSNQPQHF	TGTGCCAGTAGTATGCGAGGGCCTAGCAATCAGCCCCAGCATTTT
TRBV29-1	-	-	TRBJ1-1	CSVELGLNTEAFF	TGCAGCGTTGAACTGGGGCTAAACACTGAAGCTTTCTTT
TRBV6-5	-	-	TRBJ2-6	CASSRTGPGADVLTF	TGTGCCAGCAGTCGAACAGGGCCTGGGGCCGACGTCCTGACTTTC
TRBV12-5	-	-	TRBJ1-5	CASGPLRQPQHF	TGTGCTAGTGGTCCGCTGCGTCAGCCCCAGCATTTT
TRBV19	-	few	TRBJ2-7	CASIEGKDEQYF	TGTGCCAGTATTGAGGGAAAGGACGAGCAGTACTTC
TRBV6-5	TRBD1	-	TRBJ1-1	CASSRAGQGKGAFF	TGTGCCAGCAGTAGGGCGGGACAGGGGAAGGGAGCTTTCTTT
TRBV6-6	TRBD2	-	TRBJ2-5	CASSQWTSGDQETQYF	TGTGCCAGCAGTCAATGGACTAGCGGAGATCAAGAGACCCAGTACTTC
TRBV6-5	-	-	TRBJ2-5	CASSPNWRQETQYF	TGTGCCAGCAGTCCCAATTGGAGGCAAGAGACCCAGTACTTC
TRBV7-2	-	-	TRBJ2-1	CASSLSRQGGEQFF	TGTGCCAGCAGCTTGTCGCGTCAGGGCGGCGAGCAGTTCTTC
TRBV18	-	-	TRBJ1-2	CASSEADQNYGYTF	TGTGCCAGCTCAGAGGCAGACCAGAACTATGGCTACACCTTC
TRBV5-5	TRBD2	-	TRBJ2-3	CASMPGTSESDTQYF	TGTGCCAGCATGCCCGGGACTAGCGAGTCAGATACGCAGTATTTT